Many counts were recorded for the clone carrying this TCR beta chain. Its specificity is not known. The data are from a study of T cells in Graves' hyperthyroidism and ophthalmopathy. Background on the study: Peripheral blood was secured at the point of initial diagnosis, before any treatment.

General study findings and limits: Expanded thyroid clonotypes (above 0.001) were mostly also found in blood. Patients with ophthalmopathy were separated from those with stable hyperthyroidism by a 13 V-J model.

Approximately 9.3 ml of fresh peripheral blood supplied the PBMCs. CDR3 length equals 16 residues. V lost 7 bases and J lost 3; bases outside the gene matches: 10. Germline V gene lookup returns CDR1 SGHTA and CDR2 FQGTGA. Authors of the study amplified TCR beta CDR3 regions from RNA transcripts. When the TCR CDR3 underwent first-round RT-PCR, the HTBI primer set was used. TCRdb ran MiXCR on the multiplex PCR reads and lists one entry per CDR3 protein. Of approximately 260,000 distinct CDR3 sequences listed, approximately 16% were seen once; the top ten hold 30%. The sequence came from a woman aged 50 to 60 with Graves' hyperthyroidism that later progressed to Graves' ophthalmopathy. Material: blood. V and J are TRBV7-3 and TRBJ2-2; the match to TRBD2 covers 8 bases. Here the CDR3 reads CASTAGGTRYTGELFF. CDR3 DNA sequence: TGTGCCAGCACCGCCGGGGGGACTAGATACACCGGGGAGCTGTTTTTT.